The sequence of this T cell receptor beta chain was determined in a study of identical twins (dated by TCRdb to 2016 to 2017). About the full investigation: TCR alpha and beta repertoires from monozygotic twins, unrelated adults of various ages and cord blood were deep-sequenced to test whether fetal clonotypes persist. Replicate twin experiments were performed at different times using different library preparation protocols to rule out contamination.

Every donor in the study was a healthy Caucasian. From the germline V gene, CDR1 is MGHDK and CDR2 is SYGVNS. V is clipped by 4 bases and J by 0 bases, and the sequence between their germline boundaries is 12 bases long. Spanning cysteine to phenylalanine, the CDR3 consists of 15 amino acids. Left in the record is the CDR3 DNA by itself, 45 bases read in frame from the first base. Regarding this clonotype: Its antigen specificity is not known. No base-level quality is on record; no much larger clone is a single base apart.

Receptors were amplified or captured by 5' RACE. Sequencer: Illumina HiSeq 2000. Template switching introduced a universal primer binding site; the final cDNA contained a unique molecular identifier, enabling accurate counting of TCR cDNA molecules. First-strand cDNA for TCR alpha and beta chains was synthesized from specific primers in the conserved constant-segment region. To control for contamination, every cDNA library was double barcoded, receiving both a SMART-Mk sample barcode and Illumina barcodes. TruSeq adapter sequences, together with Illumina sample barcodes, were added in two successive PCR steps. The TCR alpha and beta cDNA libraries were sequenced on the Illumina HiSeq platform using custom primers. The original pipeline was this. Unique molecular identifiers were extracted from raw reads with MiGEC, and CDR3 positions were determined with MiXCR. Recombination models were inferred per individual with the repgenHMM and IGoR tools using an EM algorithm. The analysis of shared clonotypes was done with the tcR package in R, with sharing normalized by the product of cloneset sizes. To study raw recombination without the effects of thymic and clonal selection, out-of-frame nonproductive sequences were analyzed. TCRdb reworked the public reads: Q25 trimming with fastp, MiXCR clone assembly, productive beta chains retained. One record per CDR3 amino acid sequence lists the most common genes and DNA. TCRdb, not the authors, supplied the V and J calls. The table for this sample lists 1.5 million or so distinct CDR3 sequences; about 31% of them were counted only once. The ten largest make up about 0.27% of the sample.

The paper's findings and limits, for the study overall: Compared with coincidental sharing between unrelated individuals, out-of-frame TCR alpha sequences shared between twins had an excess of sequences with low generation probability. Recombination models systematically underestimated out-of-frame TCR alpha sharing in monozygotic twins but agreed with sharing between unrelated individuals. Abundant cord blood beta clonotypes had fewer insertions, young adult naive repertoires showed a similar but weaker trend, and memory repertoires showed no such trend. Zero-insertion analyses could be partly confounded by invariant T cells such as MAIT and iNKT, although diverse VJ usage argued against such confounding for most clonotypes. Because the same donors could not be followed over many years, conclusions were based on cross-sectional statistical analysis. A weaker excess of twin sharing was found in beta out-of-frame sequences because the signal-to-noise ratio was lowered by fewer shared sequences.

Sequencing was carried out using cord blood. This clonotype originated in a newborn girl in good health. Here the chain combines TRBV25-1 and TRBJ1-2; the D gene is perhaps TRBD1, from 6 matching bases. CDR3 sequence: CASSARDTPNYGYTF. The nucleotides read TGTGCCAGCAGTGCCCGGGACACCCCTAACTATGGCTACACCTTC.